These 10 T cell receptor beta chains were all obtained from the same sample, sequenced in a study of T cell responses to AZD1222 COVID-19 vaccine. The method was immunoSEQ multiplex PCR; TCRdb's version includes in-frame clones alone and lacks a portion of them. The sample yields around 86,000 clones, around 90% seen once. Sequenced material: peripheral blood, taken on day 0 of AZD1222 vaccination. Receptor source: an adult in good health.

The chain is built from TRBV7-9 and TRBJ2-7; 12 bases line up with TRBD1. V gave up 1 base and J gave up 6 bases; unmatched junction bases: 4. This CDR3 spans 15 amino acids. CDR1 is SEHNR, CDR2 FQNEAQ, per germline (reference sequence). The CDR3 region is CASSLVGTGGGEQYF. Written as DNA, the CDR3 is TGTGCCAGCAGCTTAGTAGGGACAGGGGGCGGCGAGCAGTACTTC.

This chain links TRBV7-8 with TRBJ2-1; 7 bases are a match to TRBD1. Per germline, CDR1 SGHVS and CDR2 FQNEAQ. Trimming cost V 0 bases and J 4 bases; bases outside gene matches: 3. CDR3 size: 15 residues. Here the CDR3 reads CASSLAGQRYNEQFF. The CDR3 region has the DNA TGTGCCAGCAGCTTAGCGGGACAGAGGTACAATGAGCAGTTCTTC. Full variable domain (remainder filled in from reference TRBV7-8 and TRBJ2-1): GAGVSQSPRYKVAKRGQDVALRCDPISGHVSLFWYQQALGQGPEFLTYFQNEAQLDKSGLPSDRFFAERPEGSVSTLKIQRTQQEDSAVYLCASSLAGQRYNEQFFGPGTRLTVL.

The rearrangement uses TRBV7-8 and TRBJ1-2; a weak D match, TRBD1 (5 bases). Trimming removed 5 bases at V and 6 bases at J, with 16 bases between. The germline CDR1 and CDR2 sequences are SGHVS and FQNEAQ. This CDR3 is built from 14 residues. In DNA form, the CDR3 reads TGTGCCAGCAGCGTTACAGCGGCGGGGGATGGCTACACCTTC. Protein product: CASSVTAAGDGYTF.

This chain joins TRBV30 and TRBJ1-4; TRBD1 is a possible D gene (5 bases). This CDR3 contains 13 residues. The germline V gene has CDR1 GTSNPN and CDR2 SVGIG (reference sequence). V was shortened by 0 bases and J by 8 bases, with 10 bases between the two germline ends. The CDR3 coding sequence is TGTGCCTGGAGTGTACAGGAGGGGGAAAAACTGTTTTTT. It encodes CAWSVQEGEKLFF.

V is TRBV6-5 and J is TRBJ1-4; 10 bases line up with TRBD1. V dropped 0 bases and J dropped 8; count of bases not matched to a gene: 6. The CDR3 extends over 16 amino acids. Germline loops: CDR1 MNHEY, CDR2 SVGAGI. The CDR3 sequence is CASSYSWDRGREKLFF. The DNA for the CDR3 is TGTGCCAGCAGTTACTCCTGGGACAGGGGTAGGGAAAAACTGTTTTTT.

V is TRBV11-2 and J is TRBJ1-3; D gene unclear. From germline, CDR1 is SGHAT and CDR2 FQNNGV. V lost 3 bases and J 0 bases, leaving 9 bases between the germline ends. CDR3 length equals 15 residues. For the CDR3, the DNA is TGTGCCAGCAGCTTCGGCGGACCCTCTGGAAACACCATATATTTT. Amino acid sequence: CASSFGGPSGNTIYF. The variable domain in full, with the rest retrieved from reference TRBV11-2 and TRBJ1-3, is EAGVAQSPRYKIIEKRQSVAFWCNPISGHATLYWYQQILGQGPKLLIQFQNNGVVDDSQLPKDRFSAERLKGVDSTLKIQPAKLEDSAVYLCASSFGGPSGNTIYFGEGSWLTVV.

V gene TRBV4-3 combines with J gene TRBJ2-5; 7 bases match TRBD1. The CDR3 sequence is 16 residues long. The V and J ends lost 1 base and 3 bases, in that order; junction bases with no gene match: 8. Germline loops: CDR1 LGHNA, CDR2 YSLEER. Here the CDR3 DNA reads TGCGCCAGCAGCCAAGGAGGCAGGGGGACCGAAGAGACCCAGTACTTC. Translating gives CASSQGGRGTEETQYF.

Written as DNA, the CDR3 is TGTGCCAGCAGCCCAGGGGGGTACCAAGAGACCCAGTACTTC. Protein: CASSPGGYQETQYF. The chain has TRBV7-9 and TRBJ2-5; TRBD1 is a possible D gene (7 bases). Deletions cut 5 bases from V and 0 bases from J, with 10 bases between. CDR1 and CDR2 (germline): SEHNR, FQNEAQ (reference sequence). The CDR3 runs 14 residues.

This clone has a single count. The rearrangement joins TRBV7-9 to TRBJ2-2; 7 bases fit TRBD1. The V gene's germline CDR1 is SEHNR and CDR2 FQNEAQ (reference sequence). The length of the CDR3 is 16 residues. With 2 bases clipped from V and 7 bases from J, the junction kept 10 bases outside the gene matches. CDR3 DNA: TGTGCCAGCAGCTTACCCGAACTGACAGGGCTCGGGGAGCTGTTTTTT. It yields the protein CASSLPELTGLGELFF.

The chain employs TRBV5-4 and TRBJ2-3; TRBD1 agrees at 7 bases. There are 15 residues in the CDR3. V shed 4 bases, J shed 6 bases, and the junction held 11 bases outside the gene matches. Germline V gene data show CDR1 as SGHNT and CDR2 as YYREEE (reference sequence). The CDR3 spells CASSPLDRVKDTQYF. The CDR3, as DNA: TGTGCCAGCAGCCCGCTCGACAGGGTAAAGGATACGCAGTATTTT. Full variable domain (remainder filled in from reference TRBV5-4 and TRBJ2-3): ETGVTQSPTHLIKTRGQQVTLRCSSQSGHNTVSWYQQALGQGPQFIFQYYREEENGRGNFPPRFSGLQFPNYSSELNVNALELDDSALYLCASSPLDRVKDTQYFGPGTRLTVL.